This TCR beta chain was captured by sequencing in a study of blood T cell repertoires in COVID-19. About the research overall: COVID-19 samples from acute and convalescent phases originated in the United States, Italy and Spain. Sources were T cells, B-cell-depleted T cells, or PBMCs; the material itself was cDNA or gDNA.

The germline V gene encodes CDR1 MNHEY and CDR2 SVGEGT. The CDR3 covers 15 residues. Trimming took 4 bases from V and 4 from J, leaving 16 bases between them. The table came from immunoSEQ multiplex PCR; TCRdb's copy has only in-frame clones and leaves some out. Of around 170,000 clones listed, less than 85% were seen once; the top ten hold over 9.5%. The rearrangement links TRBV6-2 or TRBV6-3 to TRBJ1-1, with D perhaps TRBD1 (6 bases). Sequenced input: PBMCs or T cells enriched from blood (not recorded which). This TCR was sampled from a man over 45 who had recovered from COVID-19. The CDR3 loop is CASSSLTGLGTEAFF. The CDR3 bases are TGTGCCAGCAGTTCTCTCACAGGGTTGGGCACTGAAGCTTTCTTT.